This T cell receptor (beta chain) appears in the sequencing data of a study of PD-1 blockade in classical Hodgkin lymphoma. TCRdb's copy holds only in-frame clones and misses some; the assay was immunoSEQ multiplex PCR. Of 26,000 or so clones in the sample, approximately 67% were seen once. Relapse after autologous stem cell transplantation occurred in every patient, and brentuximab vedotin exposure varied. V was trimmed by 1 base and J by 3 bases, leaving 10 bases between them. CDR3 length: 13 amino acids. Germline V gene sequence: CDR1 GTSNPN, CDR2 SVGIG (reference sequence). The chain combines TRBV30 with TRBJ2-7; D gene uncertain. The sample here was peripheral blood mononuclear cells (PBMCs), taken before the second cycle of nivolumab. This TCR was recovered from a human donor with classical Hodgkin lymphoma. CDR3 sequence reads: CAWSARLGYEQYF. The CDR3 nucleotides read TGTGCCTGGAGTGCCAGACTTGGCTACGAGCAGTACTTC. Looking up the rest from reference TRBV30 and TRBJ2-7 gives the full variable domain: SQTIHQWPATLVQPVGSPLSLECTVEGTSNPNLYWYRQAAGRGLQLLFYSVGIGQISSEVPQNLSASRPQDRQFILSSKKLLLSDSGFYLCAWSARLGYEQYFGPGTRLTVT.